This TCR beta chain was captured in a study of blood T cell repertoires in COVID-19. Whole-study context: The United States, Italy and Spain supplied acute and convalescent COVID-19 samples. From T cells, B-cell-depleted T cells, or PBMCs came the material, which was cDNA or gDNA.

V lost 3 bases to trimming and J lost 5 bases, with 17 bases between them. The CDR3 is made up of 15 amino acids. CDR1 is SGDLS and CDR2 is YYNGEE in the germline V gene. In the original processing: Nucleated cell number was recorded as an estimate derived from reference gene primer amplification. The protocol was immunoSEQ multiplex PCR, while the TCRdb copy is restricted to in-frame clones and leaves out a portion. V, J and clone size are those of that table, while D and trimming were read from the DNA. The sample consists of about 230,000 clones, approximately 85% of them appearing once. The sample was peripheral blood. The clonotype was recovered from a man aged 35 to 55 with acute or convalescent COVID-19. The V gene is TRBV9, the J gene TRBJ1-1, with D possibly TRBD1 on 6 matching bases. The CDR3 sequence: CASSELGQKDTEAFF. In DNA, the CDR3 is TGTGCCAGCAGCGAACTAGGACAGAAGGATACTGAAGCTTTCTTT.